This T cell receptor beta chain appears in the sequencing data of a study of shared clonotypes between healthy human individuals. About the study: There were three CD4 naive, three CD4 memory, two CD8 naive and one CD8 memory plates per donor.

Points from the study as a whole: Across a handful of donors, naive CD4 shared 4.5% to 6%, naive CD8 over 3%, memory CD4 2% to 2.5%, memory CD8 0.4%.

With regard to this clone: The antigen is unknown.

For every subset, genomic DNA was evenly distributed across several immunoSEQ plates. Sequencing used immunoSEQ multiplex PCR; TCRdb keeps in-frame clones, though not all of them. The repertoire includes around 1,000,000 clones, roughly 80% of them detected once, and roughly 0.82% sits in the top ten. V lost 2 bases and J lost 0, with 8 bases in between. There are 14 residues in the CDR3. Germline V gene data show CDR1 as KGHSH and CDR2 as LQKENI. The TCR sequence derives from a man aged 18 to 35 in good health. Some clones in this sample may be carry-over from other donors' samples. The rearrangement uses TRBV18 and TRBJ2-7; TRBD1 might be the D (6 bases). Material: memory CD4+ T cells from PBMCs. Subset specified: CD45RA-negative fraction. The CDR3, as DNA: TGTGCCAGCTCACCATGGACAGACTCCTACGAGCAGTACTTC. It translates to CASSPWTDSYEQYF.